Listed below are T cell receptor beta chains from one sample, sequenced in a study of vaccination effects on CD4 cells after COVID-19. Assay used: immunoSEQ multiplex PCR; TCRdb lists only in-frame clones, some missing. This table has 50,000 or so clones, 60% to 80% appearing once. Their antigens are not known. This specimen consisted of CD4+ T cells from PBMCs cultured with HCoV-OC43 spike peptides, obtained before COVID-19 vaccination. The receptor source for this set is a human donor who received a COVID-19 vaccine. CDR3s include the opening cysteine and the closing phenylalanine or tryptophan. Each record gives: CDR3 protein, V gene.

CASRDNTEAFF,TRBV28
CASSLAESWQFF,TRBV7-2
CASSWTAGGETQYF,TRBV6-5
CASSGASEAFF,TRBV2
CAITPRAGQGSGANVLTF,TRBV10-3
CASSRRTGWSPLHF,TRBV3-1/TRBV3-2
CASSPRDSNEKLFF,TRBV18
CASSPEMGADTQYF,TRBV5-4
CASSYSRGGLQETQYF,TRBV6-5
CASMGGADTEAFF,TRBV2
CASSQEPGYYGYTF,TRBV14
CASSLQGAKGYTF,TRBV7-2
CASSQTGGPNTEAFF,TRBV3-1/TRBV3-2
CAWRGTGNEQFF,TRBV30
CASSQGRGALSEKLFF,TRBV3-1/TRBV3-2
CASSPGTFSGELFF,TRBV7-7
CASSYGTVNTGELFF,TRBV6-2/TRBV6-3
CASSYSTDTQYF,TRBV2
CASSLGGLGLAGQFF,TRBV5-1
CASSLVGQYGYTF,TRBV7-2
CASSRTAYNEQFF,TRBV6-5
CASSLGGQWNQPQHF,TRBV5-1
CASSLVIGGGQGAFF,TRBV7-2
CSASMGASPRYF,TRBV20-1
CASSPGGSTEAFF,TRBV7-8
CASSFNNSPLHF,TRBV7-2
CATSDPQIGYGYTF,TRBV24-1
CASFTSGNTEAFF,TRBV18
CASSFASSSGELFF,TRBV5-1
CASRRGPSGEKLFF,TRBV6-6
CASSPHGRDGDLGYTF,TRBV9
CASSLGGGDRGTQYF,TRBV7-2
CASSVSSSSYNSPLHF,TRBV9
CASSRDSRLYNEQFF,TRBV5-1
CASSVDPNDYNEQFF,TRBV6-2/TRBV6-3
CASSLGGVNSPLHF,TRBV7-3
CASTLGFPSGNQPQHF,TRBV28
CASSLSATAGNQPQHF,TRBV6-2/TRBV6-3
CAIRLHGYTF,TRBV10-3
CASSQGMGLRQETQYF,TRBV4-1
CASSFQGTDTQYF,TRBV7-9